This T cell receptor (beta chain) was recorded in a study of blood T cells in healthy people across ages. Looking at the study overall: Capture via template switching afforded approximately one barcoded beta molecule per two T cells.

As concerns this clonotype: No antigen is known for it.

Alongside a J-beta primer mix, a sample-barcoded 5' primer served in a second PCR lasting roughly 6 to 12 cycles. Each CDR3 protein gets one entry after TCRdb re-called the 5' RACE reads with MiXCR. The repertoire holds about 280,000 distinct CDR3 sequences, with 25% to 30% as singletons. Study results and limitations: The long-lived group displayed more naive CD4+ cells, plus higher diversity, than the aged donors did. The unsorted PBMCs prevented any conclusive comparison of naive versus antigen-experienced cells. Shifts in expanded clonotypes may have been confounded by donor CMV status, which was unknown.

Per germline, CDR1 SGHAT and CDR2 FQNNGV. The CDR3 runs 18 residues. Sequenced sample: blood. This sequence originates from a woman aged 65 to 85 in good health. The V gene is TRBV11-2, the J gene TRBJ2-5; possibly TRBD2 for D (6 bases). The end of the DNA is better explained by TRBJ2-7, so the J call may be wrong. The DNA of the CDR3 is TGTGCCAGCGGCCCCTATATTGGTCGAATAGCGGAGAACTACGAGCAGTACTTC. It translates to CASGPYIGRIAENYEQYF.